This T cell receptor beta chain was found in a study of CD8+CD57+ T cells in acquired aplastic anemia. CDR3 and TCR beta VDJ profiling relied on genomic DNA as the template. TCRdb re-called the reads with MiXCR, one entry per CDR3 protein. The table records hundreds of thousands of distinct CDR3 sequences, about 80% of them present only once. In regard to this clonotype: The antigen is not known. One end of the junction is discordant with germline, which a read error may explain.

Findings and limits, study-wide: The CD8+ Simpson's diversity of patients and controls was not significantly different. Patients and controls shared over 25 CD8+ CDR3 sequences.

All sequencing subjects had displayed CD8+CD57+ cell expansion on flow cytometry. Each patient carried a diagnosis of severe acquired aplastic anemia. Germline loops: CDR1 SEHNR, CDR2 FQNEAQ (reference sequence). CDR3 length equals 14 residues. The V call is TRBV7-9, the J call TRBJ2-3; D assignment may be TRBD1 or TRBD2 (6 bases each). Input material: sorted CD4+, CD8+, or CD8+CD57+ T cells (not recorded which) from PBMCs. The TCR sequence derives from a human donor with aplastic anemia. CDR3 loop: CASSLAAGGNEQFF. The DNA for the CDR3 is TGTGCCAGCAGCTTAGCGGCCGGGGGCAATGAGCAGTTCTTT. Full variable domain (rest looked up from reference TRBV7-9 and TRBJ2-3): DTGVSQNPRHKITKRGQNVTFRCDPISEHNRLYWYRQTLGQGPEFLTYFQNEAQLEKSRLLSDRFSAERPKGSFSTLEIQRTEQGDSAMYLCASSLAAGGNEQFFGPGTRLTVL.